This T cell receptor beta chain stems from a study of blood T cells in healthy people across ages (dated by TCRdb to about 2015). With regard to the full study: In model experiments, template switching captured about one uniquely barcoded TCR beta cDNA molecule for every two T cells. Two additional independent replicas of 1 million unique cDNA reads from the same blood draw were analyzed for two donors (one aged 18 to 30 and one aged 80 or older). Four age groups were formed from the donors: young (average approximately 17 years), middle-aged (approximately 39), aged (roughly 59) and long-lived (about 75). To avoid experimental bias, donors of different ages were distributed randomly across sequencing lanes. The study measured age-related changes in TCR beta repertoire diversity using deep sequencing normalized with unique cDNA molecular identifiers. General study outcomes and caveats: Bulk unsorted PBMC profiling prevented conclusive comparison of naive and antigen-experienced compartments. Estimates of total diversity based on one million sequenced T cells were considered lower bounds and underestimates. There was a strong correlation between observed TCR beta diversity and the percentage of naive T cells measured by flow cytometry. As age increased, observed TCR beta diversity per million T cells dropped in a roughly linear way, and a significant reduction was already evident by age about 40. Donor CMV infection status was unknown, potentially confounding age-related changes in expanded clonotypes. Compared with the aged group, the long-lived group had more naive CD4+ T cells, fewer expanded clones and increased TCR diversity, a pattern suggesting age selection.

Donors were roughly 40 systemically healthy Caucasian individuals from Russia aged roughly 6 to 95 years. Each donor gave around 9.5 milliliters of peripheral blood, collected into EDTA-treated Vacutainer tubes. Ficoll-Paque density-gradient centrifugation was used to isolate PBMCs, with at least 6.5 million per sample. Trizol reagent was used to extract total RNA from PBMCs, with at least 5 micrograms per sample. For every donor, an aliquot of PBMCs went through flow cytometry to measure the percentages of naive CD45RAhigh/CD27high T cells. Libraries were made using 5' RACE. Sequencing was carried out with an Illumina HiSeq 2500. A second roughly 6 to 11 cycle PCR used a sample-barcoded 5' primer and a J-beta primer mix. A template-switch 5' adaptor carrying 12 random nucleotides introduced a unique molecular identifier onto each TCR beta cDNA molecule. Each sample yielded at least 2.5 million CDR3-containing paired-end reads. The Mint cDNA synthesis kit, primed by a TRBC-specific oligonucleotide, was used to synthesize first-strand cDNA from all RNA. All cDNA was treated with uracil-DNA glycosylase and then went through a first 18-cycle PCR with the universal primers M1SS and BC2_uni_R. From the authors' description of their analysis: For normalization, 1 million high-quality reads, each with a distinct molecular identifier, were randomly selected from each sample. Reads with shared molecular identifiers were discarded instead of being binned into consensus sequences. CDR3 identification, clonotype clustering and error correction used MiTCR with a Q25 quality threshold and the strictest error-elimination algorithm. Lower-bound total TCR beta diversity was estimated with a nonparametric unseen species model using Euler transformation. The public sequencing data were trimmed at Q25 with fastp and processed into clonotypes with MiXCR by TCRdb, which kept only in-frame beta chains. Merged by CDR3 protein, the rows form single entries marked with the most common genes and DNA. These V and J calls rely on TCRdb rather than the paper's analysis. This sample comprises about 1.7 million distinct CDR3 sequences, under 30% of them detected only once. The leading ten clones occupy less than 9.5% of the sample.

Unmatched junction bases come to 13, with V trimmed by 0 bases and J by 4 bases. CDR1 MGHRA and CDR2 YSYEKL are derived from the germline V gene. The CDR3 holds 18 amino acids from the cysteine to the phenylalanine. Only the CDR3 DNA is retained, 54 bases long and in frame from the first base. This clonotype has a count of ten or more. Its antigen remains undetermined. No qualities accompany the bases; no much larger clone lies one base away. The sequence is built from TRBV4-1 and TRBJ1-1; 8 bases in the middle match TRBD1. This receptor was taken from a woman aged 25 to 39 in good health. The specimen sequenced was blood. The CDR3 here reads CASSQEGQTGAVATEAFF. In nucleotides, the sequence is TGCGCCAGCAGCCAAGAGGGGCAGACAGGGGCGGTCGCCACTGAAGCTTTCTTT.